This TCR beta chain was recorded in a study of blood T cell repertoires in COVID-19. About the study: The United States, Italy and Spain were the sources of the acute and convalescent COVID-19 samples. PBMCs, B-cell-depleted T cells, or T cells were the source of the cDNA or gDNA that made up the material.

This CDR3 is 13 amino acids long. Germline V gives CDR1 MNHEY, CDR2 SVGAGI. After removal of 2 bases from V and 7 bases from J, the junction contained 3 bases not matched to a gene. Within 2 weeks of study entry, exposed participants had contacted a PCR-confirmed or clinician-diagnosed COVID-19 case. In the study's own analysis: Amplified reference gene primers provided the basis for estimating nucleated cell counts. Clones were read by immunoSEQ multiplex PCR, and TCRdb kept only the in-frame ones, dropping some. V and J calls and clone size are given by that table; D and trimming were obtained from the DNA. The data contain around 270,000 clones, 80% to 90% of them singletons.

The chain has TRBV6-5 and TRBJ1-2; 8 bases are a match to TRBD1. Sequencing was performed on PBMCs or T cells enriched from blood (not recorded which). The source of this sequence is a woman aged 40-49 years who had been exposed to COVID-19. The CDR3 DNA is TGTGCCAGCAGTTACGGACAGGGAGTTGGCTACACCTTC. As protein: CASSYGQGVGYTF.